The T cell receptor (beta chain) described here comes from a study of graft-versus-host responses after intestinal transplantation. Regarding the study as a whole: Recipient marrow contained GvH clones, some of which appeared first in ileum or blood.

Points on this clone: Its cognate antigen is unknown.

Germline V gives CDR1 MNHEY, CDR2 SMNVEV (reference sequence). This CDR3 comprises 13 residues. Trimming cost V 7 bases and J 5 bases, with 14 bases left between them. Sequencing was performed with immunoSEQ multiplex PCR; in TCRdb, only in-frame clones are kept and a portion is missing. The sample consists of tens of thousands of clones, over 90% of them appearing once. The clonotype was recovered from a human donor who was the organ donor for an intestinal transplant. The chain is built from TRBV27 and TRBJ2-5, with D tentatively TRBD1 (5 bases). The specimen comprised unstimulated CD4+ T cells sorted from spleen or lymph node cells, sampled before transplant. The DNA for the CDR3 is TGTGCCAGCACCGACCAGGGTAGGGAGACCCAGTACTTC. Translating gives CASTDQGRETQYF.